The present T cell receptor (beta chain) was sequenced within a study of T cell responses to AZD1222 COVID-19 vaccine. The CDR3 totals 13 residues. Germline V lookup: CDR1 KGHSH, CDR2 LQKENI. Trimming cost V 1 base and J 5 bases, with 8 bases left between them. Some clones are missing from TCRdb's copy, which holds only in-frame ones; the method was immunoSEQ multiplex PCR. The table lists approximately 88,000 clones, about 90% of them singletons. For this clone: Its cognate antigen is unknown.

Study conclusions and caveats: Among the donors, most were white British and more were female, and clonal diversity was possibly underestimated. The peak T cell response came first, and repertoires were sampled only after it.

The sample here was peripheral blood, taken on day 0 of AZD1222 vaccination. V usage is TRBV18 and J usage is TRBJ2-5; D remains ambiguous. This receptor was obtained from an adult in good health. The CDR3 coding sequence is TGTGCCAGCTCACCACGAGACCGGGAGACCCAGTACTTC. Encoded protein: CASSPRDRETQYF.